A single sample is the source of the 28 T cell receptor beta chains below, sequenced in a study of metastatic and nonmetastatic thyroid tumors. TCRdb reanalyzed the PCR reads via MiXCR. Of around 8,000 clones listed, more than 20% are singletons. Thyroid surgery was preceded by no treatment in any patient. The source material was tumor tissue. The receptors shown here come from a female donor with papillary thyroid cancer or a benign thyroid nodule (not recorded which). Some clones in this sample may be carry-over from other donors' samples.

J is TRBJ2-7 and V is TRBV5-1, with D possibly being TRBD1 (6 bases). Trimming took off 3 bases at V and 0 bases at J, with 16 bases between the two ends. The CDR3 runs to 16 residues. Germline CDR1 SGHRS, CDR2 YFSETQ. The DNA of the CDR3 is TGCGCCAGCAGCTCCGGGACACCCTCGAGCTCCTACGAGCAGTACTTC. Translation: CASSSGTPSSSYEQYF.

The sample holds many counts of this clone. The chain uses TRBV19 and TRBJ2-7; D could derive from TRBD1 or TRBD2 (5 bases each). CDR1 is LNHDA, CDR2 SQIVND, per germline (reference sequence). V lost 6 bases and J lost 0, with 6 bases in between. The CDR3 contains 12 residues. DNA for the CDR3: TGTGCCAGTAGGGGGGACTCCTACGAGCAGTACTTC. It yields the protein CASRGDSYEQYF.

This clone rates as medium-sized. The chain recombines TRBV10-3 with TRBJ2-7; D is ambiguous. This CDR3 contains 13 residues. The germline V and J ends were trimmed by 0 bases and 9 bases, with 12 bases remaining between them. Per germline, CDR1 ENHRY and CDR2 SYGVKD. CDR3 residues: CAISESIMEWQYF. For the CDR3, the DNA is TGTGCCATCAGTGAGTCGATTATGGAATGGCAGTACTTC.

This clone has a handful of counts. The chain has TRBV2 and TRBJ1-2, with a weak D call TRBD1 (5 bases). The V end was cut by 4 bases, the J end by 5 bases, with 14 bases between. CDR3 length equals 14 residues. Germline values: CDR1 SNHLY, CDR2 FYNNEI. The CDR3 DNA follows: TGTGCCAGCAGTGGGAGGGACGGGGGATATGGCTACACCTTC. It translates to CASSGRDGGYGYTF.

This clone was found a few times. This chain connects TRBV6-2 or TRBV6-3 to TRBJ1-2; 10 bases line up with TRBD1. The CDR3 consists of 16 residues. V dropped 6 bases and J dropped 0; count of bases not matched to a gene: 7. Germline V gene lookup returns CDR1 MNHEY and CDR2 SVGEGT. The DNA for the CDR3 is TGTGCCAGCAGGCCGGGACAGGGGCTAGCTAACTATGGCTACACCTTC. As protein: CASRPGQGLANYGYTF.

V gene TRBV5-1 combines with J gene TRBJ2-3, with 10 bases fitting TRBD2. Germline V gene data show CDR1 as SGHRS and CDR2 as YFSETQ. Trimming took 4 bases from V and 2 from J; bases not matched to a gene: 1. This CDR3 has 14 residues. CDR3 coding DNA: TGCGCCAGCAGCCTAGCGGGGGACACAGATACGCAGTATTTT. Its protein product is CASSLAGDTDTQYF.

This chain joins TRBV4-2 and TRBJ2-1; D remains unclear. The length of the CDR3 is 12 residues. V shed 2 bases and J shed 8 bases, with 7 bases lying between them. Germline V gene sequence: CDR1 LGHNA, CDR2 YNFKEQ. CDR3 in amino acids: CASSQTADEQFF. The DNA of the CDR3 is TGTGCCAGCAGCCAAACCGCGGATGAGCAGTTCTTC.

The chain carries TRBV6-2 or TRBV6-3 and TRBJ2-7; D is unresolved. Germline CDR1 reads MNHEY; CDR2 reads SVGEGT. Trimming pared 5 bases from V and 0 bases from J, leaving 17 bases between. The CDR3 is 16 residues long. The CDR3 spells CASSPLDPVSSYEQYF. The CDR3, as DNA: TGTGCCAGCAGTCCCCTGGACCCTGTTAGCTCCTACGAGCAGTACTTC.

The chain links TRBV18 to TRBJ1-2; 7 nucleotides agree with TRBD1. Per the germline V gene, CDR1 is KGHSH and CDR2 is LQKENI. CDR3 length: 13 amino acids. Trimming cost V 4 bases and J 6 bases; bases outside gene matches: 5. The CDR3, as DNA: TGTGCCAGCTCACTAAACGACAGGGATGGCTACACCTTC. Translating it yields CASSLNDRDGYTF.

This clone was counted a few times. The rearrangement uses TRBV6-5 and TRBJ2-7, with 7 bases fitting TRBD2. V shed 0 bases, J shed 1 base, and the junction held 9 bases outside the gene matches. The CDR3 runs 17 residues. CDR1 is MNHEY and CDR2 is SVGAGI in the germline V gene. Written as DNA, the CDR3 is TGTGCCAGCAGTTACTCTTTTATGAGGGGAGGGTCCTACGAGCAGTACTTC. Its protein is CASSYSFMRGGSYEQYF.

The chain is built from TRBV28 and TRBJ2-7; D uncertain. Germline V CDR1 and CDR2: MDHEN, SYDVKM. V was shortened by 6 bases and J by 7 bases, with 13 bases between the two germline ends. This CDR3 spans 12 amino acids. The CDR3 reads CASRIGSREQYF. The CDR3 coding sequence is TGTGCCAGCAGGATAGGGTCACGGGAGCAGTACTTC. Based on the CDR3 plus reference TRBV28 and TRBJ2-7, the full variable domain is DVKVTQSSRYLVKRTGEKVFLECVQDMDHENMFWYRQDPGLGLRLIYFSYDVKMKEKGDIPEGYSVSREKKERFSLILESASTNQTSMYLCASRIGSREQYFGPGTRLTVT.

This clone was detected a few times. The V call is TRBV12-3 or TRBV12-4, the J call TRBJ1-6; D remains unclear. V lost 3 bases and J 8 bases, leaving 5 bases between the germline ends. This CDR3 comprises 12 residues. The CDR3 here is CASSLWDSPLHF. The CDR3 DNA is TGTGCCAGCAGTTTGTGGGATTCACCCCTCCACTTT.

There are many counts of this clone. The CDR3 DNA follows: TGCGCCAGCAGCTATACAGGGTTAGAAAATTCACCCCTCCACTTT. Its protein product is CASSYTGLENSPLHF. The chain joins TRBV5-1 to TRBJ1-6; D is perhaps TRBD1 (6 bases). Trimming pared 3 bases from V and 7 bases from J, leaving 14 bases between. In germline, CDR1 is SGHRS, CDR2 YFSETQ. The CDR3 sequence is 15 residues long.

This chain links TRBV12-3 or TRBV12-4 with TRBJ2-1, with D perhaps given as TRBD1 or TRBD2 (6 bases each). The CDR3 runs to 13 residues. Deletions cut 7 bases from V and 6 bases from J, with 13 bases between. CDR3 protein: CASMWGAANEQFF. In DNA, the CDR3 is TGTGCCAGCATGTGGGGGGCCGCCAATGAGCAGTTCTTC.

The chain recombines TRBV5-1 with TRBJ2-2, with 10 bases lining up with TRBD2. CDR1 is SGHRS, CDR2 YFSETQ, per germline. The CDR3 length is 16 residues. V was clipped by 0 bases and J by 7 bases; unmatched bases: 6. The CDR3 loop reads CASSLVLAGDGGELFF. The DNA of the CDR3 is TGCGCCAGCAGCTTGGTGCTAGCGGGAGACGGCGGGGAGCTGTTTTTT.

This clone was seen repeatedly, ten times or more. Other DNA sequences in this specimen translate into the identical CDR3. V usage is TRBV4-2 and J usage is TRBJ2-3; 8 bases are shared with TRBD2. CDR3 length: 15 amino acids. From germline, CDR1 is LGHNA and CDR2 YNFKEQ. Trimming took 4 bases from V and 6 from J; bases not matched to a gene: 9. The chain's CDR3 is CASSPFSGGVDTQYF. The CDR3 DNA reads TGTGCCAGCAGCCCCTTTTCGGGGGGGGTGGATACGCAGTATTTT.

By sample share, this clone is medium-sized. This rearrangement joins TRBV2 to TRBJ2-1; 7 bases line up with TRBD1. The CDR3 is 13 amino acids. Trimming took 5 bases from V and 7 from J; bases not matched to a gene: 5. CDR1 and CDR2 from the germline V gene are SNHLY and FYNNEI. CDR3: CASSRQGMNEQFF. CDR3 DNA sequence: TGTGCCAGCAGTCGACAGGGTATGAATGAGCAGTTCTTC.

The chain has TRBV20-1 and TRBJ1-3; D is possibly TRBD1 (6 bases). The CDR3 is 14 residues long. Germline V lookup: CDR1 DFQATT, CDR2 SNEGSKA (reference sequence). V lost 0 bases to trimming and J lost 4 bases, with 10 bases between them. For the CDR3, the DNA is TGCAGTGCTAGAGATGGGGGGCTCGGAAACACCATATATTTT. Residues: CSARDGGLGNTIYF.

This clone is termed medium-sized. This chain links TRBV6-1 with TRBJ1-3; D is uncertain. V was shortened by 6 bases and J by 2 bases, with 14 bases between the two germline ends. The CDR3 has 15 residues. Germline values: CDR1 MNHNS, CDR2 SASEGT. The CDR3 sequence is CASSPGRAPGNTIYF. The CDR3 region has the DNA TGTGCCAGCAGCCCGGGGAGGGCCCCTGGAAACACCATATATTTT.

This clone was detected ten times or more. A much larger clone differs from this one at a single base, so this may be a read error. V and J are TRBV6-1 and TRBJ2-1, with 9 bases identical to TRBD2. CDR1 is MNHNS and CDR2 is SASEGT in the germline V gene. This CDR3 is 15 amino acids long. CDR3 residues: CASFLAGSSYNEQLF. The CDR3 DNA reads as TGTGCCAGCTTTCTAGCGGGGAGCTCCTACAATGAGCAGCTCTTC.

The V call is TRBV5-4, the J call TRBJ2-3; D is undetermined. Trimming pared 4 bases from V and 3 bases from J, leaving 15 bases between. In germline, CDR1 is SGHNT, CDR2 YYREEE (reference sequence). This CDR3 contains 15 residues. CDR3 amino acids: CASSPEMGGTDTQYF. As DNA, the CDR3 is TGTGCCAGCAGCCCCGAGATGGGTGGAACAGATACGCAGTATTTT.

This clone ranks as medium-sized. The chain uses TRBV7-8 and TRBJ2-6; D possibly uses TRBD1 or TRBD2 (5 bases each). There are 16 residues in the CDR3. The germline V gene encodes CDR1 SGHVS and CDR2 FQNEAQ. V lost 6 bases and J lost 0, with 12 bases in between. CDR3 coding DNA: TGTGCCAGCAGGGCAAGGGACCTCTCTGGGGCCAACGTCCTGACTTTC. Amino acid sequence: CASRARDLSGANVLTF.

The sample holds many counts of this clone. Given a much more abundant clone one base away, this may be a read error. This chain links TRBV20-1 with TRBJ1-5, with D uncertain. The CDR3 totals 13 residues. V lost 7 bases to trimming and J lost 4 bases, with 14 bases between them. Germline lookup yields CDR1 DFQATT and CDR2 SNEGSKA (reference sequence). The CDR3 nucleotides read TGCAGTGTAAAGACATCACTTAATCAGCCCCAGCATTTT. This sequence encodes CSVKTSLNQPQHF.

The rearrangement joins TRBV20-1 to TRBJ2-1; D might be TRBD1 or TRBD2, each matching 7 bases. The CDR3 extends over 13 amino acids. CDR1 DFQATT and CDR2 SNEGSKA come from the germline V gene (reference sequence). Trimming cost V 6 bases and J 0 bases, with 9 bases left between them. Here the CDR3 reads CSARGGSYNEQFF. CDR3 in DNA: TGCAGTGCCAGGGGGGGCTCCTACAATGAGCAGTTCTTC.

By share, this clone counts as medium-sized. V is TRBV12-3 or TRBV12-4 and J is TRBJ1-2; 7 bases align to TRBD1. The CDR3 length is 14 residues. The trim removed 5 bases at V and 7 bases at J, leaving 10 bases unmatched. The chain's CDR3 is CASSPPTGIGGYTF. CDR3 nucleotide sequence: TGTGCCAGCAGTCCCCCGACAGGGATCGGTGGCTACACCTTC.

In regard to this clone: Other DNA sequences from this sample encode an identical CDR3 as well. Here the CDR3 reads CASSLEQGARTDTQYF. CDR3 nucleotide sequence: TGCGCCAGCAGCTTGGAGCAGGGGGCGCGGACAGATACGCAGTATTTT. The rearrangement uses TRBV5-1 and TRBJ2-3; 8 bases agree with TRBD1. The germline gives CDR1 SGHRS, CDR2 YFSETQ. With V trimmed by 0 bases and J by 3 bases, 6 bases remained unmatched. This CDR3 comprises 16 residues.

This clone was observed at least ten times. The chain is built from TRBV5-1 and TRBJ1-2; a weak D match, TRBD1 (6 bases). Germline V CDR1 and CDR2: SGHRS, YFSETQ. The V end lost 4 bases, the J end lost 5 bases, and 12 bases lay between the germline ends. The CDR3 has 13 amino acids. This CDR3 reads CASSPGEGYGYTF. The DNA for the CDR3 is TGCGCCAGCAGCCCAGGGGAGGGATATGGCTACACCTTC.

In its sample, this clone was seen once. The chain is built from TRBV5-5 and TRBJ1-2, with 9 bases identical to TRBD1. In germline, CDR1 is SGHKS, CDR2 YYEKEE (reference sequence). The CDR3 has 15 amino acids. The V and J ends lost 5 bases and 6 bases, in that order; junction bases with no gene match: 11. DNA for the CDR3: TGTGCCAGCAGACCTTCGCTGGGACAGGGTAATGGCTACACCTTC. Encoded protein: CASRPSLGQGNGYTF.